Listed below are T cell receptor beta chains from one sample, sequenced in a study of blood T cell repertoires in COVID-19. Profiling relied on immunoSEQ multiplex PCR, and the TCRdb table lists in-frame clones only, not all of them. The sample yields over 80,000 clones, nearly 90% seen once. Sequencing used peripheral blood. The receptors here all came from a man in his 70s with acute or convalescent COVID-19. The conserved cysteine and the conserved F or W are not part of the CDR3 here. A D gene is named only where the DNA matches it firmly.

CDR3aa	v_gene	j_gene	d_gene
ASSMTDNSPLH	TRBV6-2/TRBV6-3	TRBJ1-6	NA
ASSLSHFKETQY	TRBV5-4	TRBJ2-5	NA
ASRGQGLSYEQY	TRBV28	TRBJ2-7	TRBD1
ASTLGSGFNSPLH	TRBV27	TRBJ1-6	NA
ASSLGVLETQY	TRBV16	TRBJ2-5	NA
ASSSVVGGTDTQY	TRBV7-7	TRBJ2-3	NA
ASSSRLGGAGELF	TRBV2	TRBJ2-2	TRBD2
ASSVGGSYNEQF	TRBV9	TRBJ2-1	NA
ASSSSSRADTQY	TRBV28	TRBJ2-3	NA
ATSPRQGEKLF	TRBV15	TRBJ1-4	NA
ASSQEPGQTAGEQY	TRBV3-1/TRBV3-2	TRBJ2-7	NA
ATNQDSQNIQY	TRBV2	TRBJ2-4	NA
ASSLASTGGQDTQY	TRBV7-2	TRBJ2-3	TRBD1
ASSLVLGLEYEQY	TRBV11-2	TRBJ2-7	NA
ASSQDWQGAGELF	TRBV4-3	TRBJ2-2	NA
ASSSAGGTILAKNIQY	TRBV27	TRBJ2-4	TRBD1
APRGRVYEQY	TRBV9	TRBJ2-7	NA
ASSLGTSGTFSPYNEQF	TRBV9	TRBJ2-1	TRBD2
AIGSGGTEAF	TRBV10-3	TRBJ1-1	NA
ASSEAKNPRRNFEGNQPQH	TRBV2	TRBJ1-5	NA
ASRPPGTGLLDTQY	TRBV5-1	TRBJ2-3	TRBD1
ASSLMGQGLNTEAF	TRBV28	TRBJ1-1	TRBD1
ASSQSMVAIIYNTEAF	TRBV16	TRBJ1-1	NA
ASSALGGTEAF	TRBV2	TRBJ1-1	NA
ASSRTGQNNQPQH	TRBV28	TRBJ1-5	TRBD1
ASSLGSSLGKNIQY	TRBV7-9	TRBJ2-4	NA
AIRRGNNYGYT	TRBV28	TRBJ1-2	NA
ASSYTGEFEAF	TRBV6-5	TRBJ1-1	NA
ASSYSGQVLSYEQY	TRBV6-6	TRBJ2-7	TRBD1
SASGGGASTRHSNTGELF	TRBV20-1	TRBJ2-2	NA
ASGDRFQY	TRBV6-5	TRBJ2-7	NA
ASSLGGSQNIQY	TRBV7-2	TRBJ2-4	NA
ASSLGMGAGYT	TRBV7-2	TRBJ1-2	NA
ATRAATGDQPQH	TRBV10-3	TRBJ1-5	TRBD1
ASSLVGQALYEQY	TRBV7-9	TRBJ2-7	TRBD1
ASSWGQGVLFGQPQH	TRBV6-2/TRBV6-3	TRBJ1-5	TRBD1
ASSQASGAGEQY	TRBV3-1/TRBV3-2	TRBJ2-7	NA
ASTEFTGELF	TRBV28	TRBJ2-2	NA
ASNSGTKYNEQF	TRBV5-1	TRBJ2-1	NA
ASSSRGGDYGYT	TRBV6-5	TRBJ1-2	NA
ASGGQRNTEAF	TRBV2	TRBJ1-1	NA
ASSLSGLASYNEQF	TRBV28	TRBJ2-1	TRBD2
ASSTRGGQETQY	TRBV7-7	TRBJ2-5	TRBD2
ASSFPGYRLAGGSETQY	TRBV7-9	TRBJ2-5	TRBD2
ASSTFQGQIN	TRBV7-2	TRBJ2-5	TRBD1
AITERGGREAYEQY	TRBV10-3	TRBJ2-7	NA
ASSLTSGSGTDTQY	TRBV5-1	TRBJ2-3	TRBD2
ASSSNSGGYNEQF	TRBV11-1	TRBJ2-1	TRBD2